Sequencing of this T cell receptor (beta chain) was carried out in a study of molecular identifiers for immune sequencing clone quantification. For the study at large: The replicate experiment used RNA from approximately 20,000 or 100,000 naive CD8 cells. This RNA was split into five aliquots, and four of them were sequenced. Study outcomes and limitations: Clones of above 20 RNA copies carried over 99% of effector molecules; in naive cells they carried under 1%.

Sorting selected naive CD8 T cells with a CD8+CD4-CCR7+CD45RA+ phenotype. With regard to this clonotype: The target antigen is unknown.

Germline V gene sequence: CDR1 MNHEY, CDR2 SVGEGT. This CDR3 contains 17 residues. The junction had 8 bases not matched to a gene; V was cut back by 0 bases and J by 3 bases. Methods described previously, with TCR primers listed, were used for bulk TCR libraries. In TCRdb, the PCR reads were re-called with MiXCR into one record per CDR3 protein. The data contain some 590,000 distinct CDR3 sequences, around 25% of them singletons. The sequenced sample consisted of naive CD8+ T cells from blood, with Jurkat cell RNA spiked in. Subset: FACS-sorted CD8+CD4-CCR7+CD45RA+ naive T cells. The clonotype was recovered from a human donor in good health. Some libraries in this study had Jurkat cell RNA spiked in. V is TRBV6-2 or TRBV6-3 and J is TRBJ2-5, with 9 bases identical to TRBD1. In DNA, the CDR3 is TGTGCCAGCAGTTACTCGTTACGGTGGGACAGGGAAGAGACCCAGTACTTC. This translates into CASSYSLRWDREETQYF.